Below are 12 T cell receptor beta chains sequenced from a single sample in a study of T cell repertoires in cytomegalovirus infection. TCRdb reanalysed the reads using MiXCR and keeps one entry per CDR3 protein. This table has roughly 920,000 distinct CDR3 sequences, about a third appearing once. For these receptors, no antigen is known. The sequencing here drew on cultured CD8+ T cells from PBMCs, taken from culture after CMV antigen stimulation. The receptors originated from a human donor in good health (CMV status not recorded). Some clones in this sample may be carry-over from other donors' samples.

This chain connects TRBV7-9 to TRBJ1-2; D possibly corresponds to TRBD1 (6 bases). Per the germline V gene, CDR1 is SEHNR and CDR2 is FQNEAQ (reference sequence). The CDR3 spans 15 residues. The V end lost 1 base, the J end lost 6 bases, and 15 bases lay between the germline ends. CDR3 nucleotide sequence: TGTGCCAGCAGCTTAGGATCCCAGGGGAGTAATGGCTACACCTTC. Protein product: CASSLGSQGSNGYTF.

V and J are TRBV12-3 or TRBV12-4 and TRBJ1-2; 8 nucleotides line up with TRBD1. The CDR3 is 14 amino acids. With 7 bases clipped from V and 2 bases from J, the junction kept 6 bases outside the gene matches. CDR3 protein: CASNLGQGNYGYTF. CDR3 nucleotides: TGTGCCAGCAACCTCGGACAGGGCAACTATGGCTACACCTTC.

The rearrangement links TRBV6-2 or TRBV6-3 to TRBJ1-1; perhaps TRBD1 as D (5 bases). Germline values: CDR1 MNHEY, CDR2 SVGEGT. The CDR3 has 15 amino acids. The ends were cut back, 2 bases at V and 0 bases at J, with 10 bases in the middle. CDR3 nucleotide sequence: TGTGCCAGCAGTTACGAGACAGACTTGAACACTGAAGCTTTCTTT. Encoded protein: CASSYETDLNTEAFF.

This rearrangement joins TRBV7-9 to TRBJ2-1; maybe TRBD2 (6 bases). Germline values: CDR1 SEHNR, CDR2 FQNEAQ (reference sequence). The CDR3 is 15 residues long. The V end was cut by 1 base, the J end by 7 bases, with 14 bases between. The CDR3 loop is CASSLVAGPGNEQFF. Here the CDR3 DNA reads TGTGCCAGCAGCTTAGTCGCGGGGCCGGGGAATGAGCAGTTCTTC.

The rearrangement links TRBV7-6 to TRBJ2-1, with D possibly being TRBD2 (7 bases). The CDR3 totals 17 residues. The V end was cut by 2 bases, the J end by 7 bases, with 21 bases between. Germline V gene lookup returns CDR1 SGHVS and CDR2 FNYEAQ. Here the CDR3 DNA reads TGTGCCAGCAGCTTACTCCGGGCGCGGGGGCCAAGGAATGAGCAGTTCTTC. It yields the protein CASSLLRARGPRNEQFF.

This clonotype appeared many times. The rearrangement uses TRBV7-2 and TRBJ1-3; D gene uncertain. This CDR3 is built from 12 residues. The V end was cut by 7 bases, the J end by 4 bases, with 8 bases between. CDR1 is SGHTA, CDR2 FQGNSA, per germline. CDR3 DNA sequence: TGTGCCAGCACCCAGGCCGGAAACACCATATATTTT. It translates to CASTQAGNTIYF.

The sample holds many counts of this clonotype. The CDR3 loop reads CASSQPGHGSYNEQFF. Written as DNA, the CDR3 is TGTGCCAGCAGCCAACCCGGACACGGCTCCTACAATGAGCAGTTCTTC. V usage is TRBV14 and J usage is TRBJ2-1; possibly TRBD1 for D (5 bases). The CDR3 totals 16 residues. V was pared by 2 bases and J by 0 bases, with 11 bases between. Germline lookup yields CDR1 SGHDN and CDR2 FVKESK.

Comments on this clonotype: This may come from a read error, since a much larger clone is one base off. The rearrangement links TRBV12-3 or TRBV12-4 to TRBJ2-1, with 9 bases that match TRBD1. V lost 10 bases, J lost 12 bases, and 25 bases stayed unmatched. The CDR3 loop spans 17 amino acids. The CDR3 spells CANSSSPGTGLFQGQFF. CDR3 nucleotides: TGTGCCAACAGCTCGTCCCCCGGGACAGGGCTTTTTCAAGGGCAGTTCTTC.

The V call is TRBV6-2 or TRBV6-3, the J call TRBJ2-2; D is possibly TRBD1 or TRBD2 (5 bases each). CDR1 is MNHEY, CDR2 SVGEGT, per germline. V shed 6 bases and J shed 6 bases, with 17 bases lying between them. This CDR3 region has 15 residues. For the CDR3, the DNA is TGTGCCAGCAGACCCCGGGACCACGCCTCCGGGGAGCTGTTTTTT. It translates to CASRPRDHASGELFF.

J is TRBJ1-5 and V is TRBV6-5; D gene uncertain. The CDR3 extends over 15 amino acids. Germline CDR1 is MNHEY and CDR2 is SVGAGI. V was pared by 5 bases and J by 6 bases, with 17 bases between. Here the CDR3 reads CASSQRFDNSQPQHF. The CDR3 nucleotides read TGTGCCAGCAGTCAACGTTTTGATAATTCTCAGCCCCAGCATTTT.

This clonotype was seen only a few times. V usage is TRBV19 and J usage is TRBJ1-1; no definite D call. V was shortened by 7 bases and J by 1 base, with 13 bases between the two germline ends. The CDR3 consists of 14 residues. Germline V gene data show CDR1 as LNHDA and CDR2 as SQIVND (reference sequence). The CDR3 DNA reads TGTGCCAGTACCGATAGAACGAAGAACACTGAAGCTTTCTTT. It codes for CASTDRTKNTEAFF.

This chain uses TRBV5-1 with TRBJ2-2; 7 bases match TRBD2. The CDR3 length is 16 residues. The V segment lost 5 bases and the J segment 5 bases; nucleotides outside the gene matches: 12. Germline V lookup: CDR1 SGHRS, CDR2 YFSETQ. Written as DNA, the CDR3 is TGCGCCAGCAGGGATACCTCCGGGGGGTATACCGGGGAGCTGTTTTTT. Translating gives CASRDTSGGYTGELFF.